A single sample is the source of the 29 T cell receptor beta chains below, sequenced in a study of blood T cell repertoires in COVID-19. Here immunoSEQ multiplex PCR was the method, and the copy in TCRdb shows in-frame clones only, minus some. Of 70,000 to 95,000 clones listed, just under 85% are singletons. The sample consisted of peripheral blood. Receptors originate from an elderly man with active or convalescent COVID-19.

The genes are TRBV19 and TRBJ1-5; 7 nucleotides agree with TRBD1. CDR3 length: 12 residues. The J segment lost 11 bases and the V segment lost 5 bases, leaving 6 bases of the junction unmatched. Germline assignment: CDR1 LNHDA and CDR2 SQIVND (reference sequence). The CDR3 sequence: CASSYLQGTQHF. CDR3 sequence (DNA): TGTGCCAGTAGTTACCTACAGGGGACCCAGCATTTT.

V and J are TRBV3-1 (or the pseudogene TRBV3-2) and TRBJ1-2, with D possibly being TRBD1 (6 bases). The V end was cut by 2 bases, the J end by 9 bases, with 16 bases between. The germline V gene encodes CDR1 LGHDT and CDR2 YNNKEL (reference sequence). The CDR3 covers 14 residues. The CDR3 protein is CASSQSGQWARYTF. In nucleotides, the CDR3 is TGTGCCAGCAGCCAATCAGGACAGTGGGCGCGCTACACCTTC.

The chain employs TRBV5-4 and TRBJ1-1; no reliable D call. The CDR3 contains 16 residues. Per the germline V gene, CDR1 is SGHNT and CDR2 is YYREEE (reference sequence). V lost 0 bases to trimming and J lost 1 base, with 13 bases between them. As DNA, the CDR3 is TGTGCCAGCAGCTTGGCCTATTCGGGTGCGAACACTGAAGCTTTCTTT. It is translated as CASSLAYSGANTEAFF.

This clone came up a few times. The CDR3 spells CASAAGAPPGTQYF. In DNA form, the CDR3 reads TGTGCCAGTGCCGCAGGGGCCCCTCCGGGTACGCAGTATTTT. The rearrangement uses TRBV27 and TRBJ2-3; D is possibly TRBD1 (6 bases). Trimming left V 9 bases short and J 8 bases short, with 21 bases between. Per the germline V gene, CDR1 is MNHEY and CDR2 is SMNVEV (reference sequence). The CDR3 has 14 amino acids.

The chain combines TRBV7-3 with TRBJ1-1, with 9 bases matching TRBD1. The V gene end was trimmed by 5 bases and the J gene end by 1 base; junction bases not matched to a gene: 8. The CDR3 has 16 residues. The germline gives CDR1 SGHTA, CDR2 FQGTGA. This chain's CDR3 is CASSNWDRARNTEAFF. The CDR3 DNA follows: TGTGCCAGCAGCAACTGGGACAGGGCTAGGAACACTGAAGCTTTCTTT.

The chain joins TRBV5-1 to TRBJ2-1; the D gene is possibly TRBD2 (5 bases). In germline, CDR1 is SGHRS, CDR2 YFSETQ. CDR3 size: 15 residues. Trimming took off 0 bases at V and 1 base at J, with 8 bases between the two ends. The CDR3 loop reads CASSLGTGSYNEQFF. The DNA of the CDR3 is TGCGCCAGCAGCTTGGGTACGGGATCCTACAATGAGCAGTTCTTC.

The rearrangement links TRBV5-1 to TRBJ1-5; unclear D gene. CDR3 length equals 15 residues. The V end lost 0 bases, the J end lost 1 base, and 8 bases lay between the germline ends. The V gene's germline CDR1 is SGHRS and CDR2 YFSETQ. In DNA form, the CDR3 reads TGCGCCAGCAGCTTGGGCGGAGGAAGCAATCAGCCCCAGCATTTT. Encoded protein: CASSLGGGSNQPQHF.

This sequence joins TRBV6-5 and TRBJ2-5; perhaps TRBD1 as D (5 bases). V shed 6 bases and J shed 7 bases, with 15 bases lying between them. This CDR3 is built from 13 residues. CDR1 and CDR2 from the germline V gene are MNHEY and SVGAGI. CDR3 DNA sequence: TGTGCCAGCAGCCCCAGGAACCAGGGGACCCAGTACTTC. Translation gives CASSPRNQGTQYF.

The chain's CDR3 is CASSPRTSGRGELFF. The CDR3 region has the DNA TGTGCCAGCAGTCCCCGGACTAGCGGGAGAGGGGAGCTGTTTTTT. The chain has TRBV27 and TRBJ2-2; TRBD2 aligns across 13 bases. Germline V gives CDR1 MNHEY, CDR2 SMNVEV (reference sequence). Trimming at V came to 5 bases and at J to 8 bases, leaving 5 bases not matched to a gene. This CDR3 has 15 residues.

The chain carries TRBV7-3 and TRBJ2-3, with 11 bases fitting TRBD2. The CDR3 totals 15 residues. Per germline, CDR1 SGHTA and CDR2 FQGTGA. V dropped 8 bases and J dropped 1; count of bases not matched to a gene: 5. CDR3 in amino acids: CASLLAGARTDTQYF. The CDR3 bases are TGTGCCAGCTTACTAGCGGGAGCCCGCACAGATACGCAGTATTTT.

V and J are TRBV2 and TRBJ2-1, with 14 bases aligning to TRBD2. With V trimmed by 6 bases and J by 5 bases, 9 bases remained unmatched. CDR1 SNHLY and CDR2 FYNNEI come from the germline V gene. The CDR3 sequence is 17 residues long. CDR3 sequence: CASSYPPGLAGDNEQFF. Written as DNA, the CDR3 is TGTGCCAGCAGCTACCCTCCGGGACTAGCGGGAGACAATGAGCAGTTCTTC.

The chain combines TRBV5-6 with TRBJ1-3, with 11 bases fitting TRBD1. The V gene end was trimmed by 5 bases and the J gene end by 3 bases; junction bases not matched to a gene: 10. The CDR3 covers 17 residues. The germline CDR1 and CDR2 sequences are SGHDT and YYEEEE. The CDR3 DNA reads TGTGCCAGCAGTGCAACCGGGACAGGGGGATTTGGAAACACCATATATTTT. Translating gives CASSATGTGGFGNTIYF.

About this clone: It is likely a read error, because the conserved phenylalanine at the end of the CDR3 is missing. No DNA is shown, since the ends of the CDR3 on it are uncertain; the CDR3 is the one TCRdb lists. The J gene is TRBJ1-1, the V gene TRBV7-6; the listed D gene, TRBD1, was not tested against the DNA. The CDR3 extends over 9 residues, inclusive of both ends. Germline CDR1 is SGHVS and CDR2 is FNYEAQ. Here the CDR3 reads CASSLKSRA.

The CDR3 sequence is CASSESRASRDNEQFF. The CDR3 DNA is TGCGCCAGCAGTGAGTCTCGGGCGTCGAGGGACAATGAGCAGTTCTTC. The genes are TRBV10-1 and TRBJ2-1, with D perhaps TRBD2 (5 bases). The V end was cut by 0 bases, the J end by 5 bases, with 14 bases between. CDR1 and CDR2 (germline): WNHNN, SYGVQD (reference sequence). The CDR3 length is 16 residues.

The chain links TRBV24-1 to TRBJ2-3; D not resolved. Trimming pared 4 bases from V and 0 bases from J, leaving 13 bases between. The CDR3 sequence is 16 residues long. Germline lookup yields CDR1 KGHDR and CDR2 SFDVKD. The CDR3 DNA reads TGTGCCACCAGTGACCCCGCGGCGACTAGCACAGATACGCAGTATTTT. It specifies CATSDPAATSTDTQYF.

The J gene is TRBJ1-5, the V gene TRBV4-1; the D is unclear. Germline loops: CDR1 MGHRA, CDR2 YSYEKL. With 0 bases removed from V and 2 bases from J, the gap between germline ends came to 8 bases. This CDR3 is 15 amino acids long. The CDR3 here is CASSQELAGNQPQHF. CDR3 nucleotides: TGCGCCAGCAGCCAAGAATTAGCTGGCAATCAGCCCCAGCATTTT.

This chain's CDR3 is CASSWDRGSADTQYF. CDR3 DNA: TGTGCCAGCAGCTGGGACAGGGGCAGCGCAGATACGCAGTATTTT. The rearrangement joins TRBV5-4 to TRBJ2-3; 10 bases fit TRBD1. The germline V gene has CDR1 SGHNT and CDR2 YYREEE (reference sequence). Unmatched junction bases numbered 5, after V lost 3 bases and J lost 4 bases. CDR3 size: 15 residues.

The chain has TRBV19 and TRBJ2-5; D is possibly TRBD2 (5 bases). CDR3 length: 12 residues. Germline-derived CDR1 and CDR2 are LNHDA and SQIVND (reference sequence). The ends were cut back, 6 bases at V and 4 bases at J, with 9 bases in the middle. The CDR3 coding sequence is TGTGCCAGTAGCCCTAGCAGAGAGACCCAGTACTTC. Protein sequence: CASSPSRETQYF. The variable domain in full, with the rest retrieved from reference TRBV19 and TRBJ2-5, is DGGITQSPKYLFRKEGQNVTLSCEQNLNHDAMYWYRQDPGQGLRLIYYSQIVNDFQKGDIAEGYSVSREKKESFPLTVTSAQKNPTAFYLCASSPSRETQYFGPGTRLLVL.

This clone has a single count. J is TRBJ2-1 and V is TRBV11-2; D perhaps matches TRBD1 (5 bases). The CDR3 has 16 amino acids. V lost 5 bases to trimming and J lost 6 bases, with 20 bases between them. The germline V gene encodes CDR1 SGHAT and CDR2 FQNNGV. As DNA, the CDR3 is TGTGCCAGCAGCCCAAGGGTGACAGCCGGACCCAATGAGCAGTTCTTC. Amino acid sequence: CASSPRVTAGPNEQFF.

The chain links TRBV2 to TRBJ2-3; D not resolved. The CDR3 length is 16 residues. Germline CDR1 SNHLY, CDR2 FYNNEI. Trimming removed 4 bases from V and 6 bases from J, with 20 bases in between. CDR3 nucleotides: TGTGCCAGCAGTGTGGCCCCAAACCAACCCCAGGATACGCAGTATTTT. This translates into CASSVAPNQPQDTQYF.

This chain uses TRBV28 with TRBJ1-2, with 8 bases lining up with TRBD1. V lost 5 bases to trimming and J lost 2 bases; unmatched junction nucleotides: 4. Germline CDR1 MDHEN, CDR2 SYDVKM. The CDR3 runs to 14 residues. In DNA, the CDR3 is TGTGCCAGCAGTACAGGGGGGGGGAACTATGGCTACACCTTC. Amino acids: CASSTGGGNYGYTF.

The chain recombines TRBV27 with TRBJ2-2; perhaps TRBD2 as D (6 bases). V lost 4 bases to trimming and J lost 7 bases, with 16 bases between them. CDR3 length equals 15 residues. The germline V gene encodes CDR1 MNHEY and CDR2 SMNVEV (reference sequence). The CDR3 loop is CASSSEGALLGELFF. CDR3 sequence (DNA): TGTGCCAGCAGTTCGGAGGGAGCCCTACTCGGGGAGCTGTTTTTT.

This chain joins TRBV27 and TRBJ1-6; D gene unclear. Germline values: CDR1 MNHEY, CDR2 SMNVEV (reference sequence). The V end was cut by 6 bases, the J end by 0 bases, with 9 bases between. The CDR3 loop spans 15 amino acids. CDR3 coding DNA: TGTGCCAGCAGCCGATCGAGCTCCTATAATTCACCCCTCCACTTT. Translating gives CASSRSSSYNSPLHF.

This chain connects TRBV7-8 to TRBJ1-3; possible D gene TRBD1, 5 bases. V was trimmed by 5 bases and J by 0 bases, leaving 14 bases between them. Per the germline V gene, CDR1 is SGHVS and CDR2 is FQNEAQ. The CDR3 has 16 residues. CDR3 sequence (DNA): TGTGCCAGCAGCCAGGGACTGCTTAGCTCTGGAAACACCATATATTTT. Encoded protein: CASSQGLLSSGNTIYF.

V is TRBV5-6 and J is TRBJ1-2, with 10 bases aligning to TRBD1. Germline assignment: CDR1 SGHDT and CDR2 YYEEEE. This CDR3 comprises 15 residues. J lost 8 bases, V lost 5 bases, and 12 bases had no gene match. The CDR3 DNA reads as TGTGCCAGCAGTTACGGTGGGACAGGGGCGGAGGGCTACACCTTC. Translation: CASSYGGTGAEGYTF.

This clone was observed a few times. This sequence joins TRBV28 and TRBJ2-1, with D tentatively TRBD2 (6 bases). The CDR3 totals 16 residues. Looked up from germline, CDR1 is MDHEN and CDR2 is SYDVKM. Trimming took off 5 bases at V and 7 bases at J, with 21 bases between the two ends. CDR3 residues: CASSLSAGNRQNEQFF. The CDR3 region has the DNA TGTGCCAGCAGTCTAAGTGCGGGAAATAGGCAAAATGAGCAGTTCTTC.

CDR3 protein: CAWTVQGHTEAFF. DNA of the CDR3: TGTGCCTGGACGGTACAGGGGCACACTGAAGCTTTCTTT. The chain is built from TRBV30 and TRBJ1-1, with 7 bases matching TRBD1. The CDR3 has 13 amino acids. Per germline, CDR1 GTSNPN and CDR2 SVGIG (reference sequence). J lost 3 bases, V lost 4 bases, and 5 bases had no gene match.

The chain is built from TRBV2 and TRBJ2-7, with D possibly being TRBD2 (5 bases). Trimming removed 7 bases from V and 6 bases from J, with 19 bases in between. The CDR3 runs to 14 residues. CDR1 is SNHLY, CDR2 FYNNEI, per germline. Here the CDR3 DNA reads TGTGCCAGCACTAGAGAAGGGCGGGTTGCCGAGCAGTACGTC. Its protein product is CASTREGRVAEQYV.

The chain joins TRBV10-1 to TRBJ2-2; 7 positions agree with TRBD1. The J segment lost 1 base and the V segment lost 6 bases, leaving 5 bases of the junction unmatched. The CDR3 consists of 15 residues. Germline CDR1 reads WNHNN; CDR2 reads SYGVQD (reference sequence). The CDR3 protein is CASSPRQGNTGELFF. The CDR3 nucleotides are TGCGCCAGCAGCCCTAGACAGGGGAACACCGGGGAGCTGTTTTTT.